The 15 T cell receptor beta chains below come from one sample, sequenced in a study of T cells in Graves' hyperthyroidism and ophthalmopathy. There were TCR beta CDR3 regions amplified from RNA transcripts. First-round RT-PCR targeting the TCR CDR3 was performed with the HTBI primer set. TCRdb called the multiplex PCR reads again in MiXCR, with one record for every CDR3 protein. The profile shows 30,000 to 35,000 distinct CDR3 sequences, 52% of them singletons. The specimen sequenced was blood. These receptor sequences come from a woman in her 40s with Graves' ophthalmopathy.

This chain links TRBV4-1 with TRBJ1-5; unclear D gene. Trimming took off 1 base at V and 0 bases at J, with 7 bases between the two ends. The CDR3 consists of 15 residues. Germline V gene data show CDR1 as MGHRA and CDR2 as YSYEKL. The CDR3 coding sequence is TGCGCCAGCAGCCAAGGACGGGATAGCAATCAGCCCCAGCATTTT. Protein product: CASSQGRDSNQPQHF.

This chain uses TRBV15 with TRBJ2-5; 9 bases map to TRBD1. V dropped 5 bases and J dropped 2; count of bases not matched to a gene: 6. Germline V gene sequence: CDR1 LNHNV, CDR2 YYDKDF (reference sequence). There are 15 residues in the CDR3. CDR3 loop: CATSSRDRAQETQYF. The CDR3 DNA is TGTGCCACCAGCTCCCGGGACAGGGCACAAGAGACCCAGTACTTC.

V gene TRBV11-2 combines with J gene TRBJ2-2, with D uncertain. From germline, CDR1 is SGHAT and CDR2 FQNNGV. Between the trimmed V and J ends, which lost 3 bases and 0 bases, there was a span of 14 bases. CDR3 length: 17 amino acids. This chain's CDR3 is CASSFTVSGANTGELFF. In DNA, the CDR3 is TGTGCCAGCAGCTTTACGGTCTCTGGGGCGAACACCGGGGAGCTGTTTTTT.

The table lists this clonotype with many counts. This chain uses TRBV9 with TRBJ2-1; D unclear. The CDR3 is 14 residues long. V shed 0 bases and J shed 2 bases, with 6 bases lying between them. CDR1 and CDR2 from the germline V gene are SGDLS and YYNGEE. CDR3 in DNA: TGTGCCAGCAGCGTAGCCACGGCCTACAATGAGCAGTTCTTC. Its protein product is CASSVATAYNEQFF.

The chain uses TRBV7-3 and TRBJ1-1; the match to TRBD1 covers 8 bases. The CDR3 runs to 16 residues. After removal of 5 bases from V and 2 bases from J, the junction contained 10 bases not matched to a gene. The V gene's germline CDR1 is SGHTA and CDR2 FQGTGA. CDR3 sequence reads: CASSPGGDRPNTEAFF. The DNA for the CDR3 is TGTGCCAGCAGCCCAGGGGGGGACAGGCCTAACACTGAAGCTTTCTTT.

In its sample, this clonotype was seen a few times. A much larger clone lies a single base off, so this may be a read error. This sequence joins TRBV4-3 and TRBJ1-4, with 9 bases aligning to TRBD1. The germline V gene encodes CDR1 LGHNA and CDR2 YSLEER. CDR3 length: 14 amino acids. V lost 1 base, J lost 6 bases, and 0 bases stayed unmatched. The CDR3 DNA follows: TGCGCCAGCAGCCAAGGACAGGGGGATGAAAAACTGTTTTTT. Translation gives CASSQGQGDEKLFF.

V is TRBV24-1 and J is TRBJ1-5; 7 bases agree with TRBD1. CDR3 length: 15 amino acids. With 5 bases clipped from V and 0 bases from J, the junction kept 3 bases outside the gene matches. In germline, CDR1 is KGHDR, CDR2 SFDVKD. The CDR3 sequence: CATSGDSYSNQPQHF. The CDR3 DNA reads TGTGCCACCAGTGGGGACAGTTATAGCAATCAGCCCCAGCATTTT.

This clonotype showed up many times. The chain carries TRBV5-6 and TRBJ2-7; D is tentatively TRBD1 or TRBD2 (6 bases each). CDR3 size: 16 residues. The germline V gene has CDR1 SGHDT and CDR2 YYEEEE. V was clipped by 0 bases and J by 2 bases, with 15 bases between them. Here the CDR3 DNA reads TGTGCCAGCAGCTTGGACCCCGGGGGCATCGCCTACGAGCAGTACTTC. Protein: CASSLDPGGIAYEQYF. The full variable domain, its missing parts supplied by reference TRBV5-6 and TRBJ2-7, is DAGVTQSPTHLIKTRGQQVTLRCSPKSGHDTVSWYQQALGQGPQFIFQYYEEEERQRGNFPDRFSGHQFPNYSSELNVNALLLGDSALYLCASSLDPGGIAYEQYFGPGTRLTVT.

The chain uses TRBV20-1 and TRBJ2-7, with 8 bases lining up with TRBD2. CDR3 length equals 12 residues. V dropped 5 bases and J dropped 2; count of bases not matched to a gene: 2. Germline V gene sequence: CDR1 DFQATT, CDR2 SNEGSKA (reference sequence). The CDR3: CSAEGLAYEQYF. DNA of the CDR3: TGCAGTGCTGAGGGACTAGCCTACGAGCAGTACTTC.

The CDR3 region is CASGGSYNEQFF. The CDR3 DNA sequence: TGTGCCTCGGGAGGGTCCTACAATGAGCAGTTCTTC. V usage is TRBV24-1 and J usage is TRBJ2-1; 8 nucleotides agree with TRBD2. Per germline, CDR1 KGHDR and CDR2 SFDVKD. J was trimmed by 1 base and V by 12 bases; bases with no gene match: 1. CDR3 length equals 12 residues.

A remark on this clonotype: One end of the junction fails to match germline, which may point to a read error. The V and J genes are TRBV15 and TRBJ2-7; D perhaps matches TRBD2 (6 bases). CDR3 size: 14 residues. Germline-derived CDR1 and CDR2 are LNHNV and YYDKDF (reference sequence). CDR3 region: CAASRRTGGHEQYF. CDR3 coding DNA: TGTGCCGCCAGCAGGCGGACTGGAGGGCACGAGCAGTACTTC.

Here the CDR3 DNA reads TGTGCCAGCAGTTTATCGGGGGGTACCGGGGAGCAAGAGACCCAGTACTTC. It codes for CASSLSGGTGEQETQYF. V and J are TRBV12-3 or TRBV12-4 and TRBJ2-5; 7 nucleotides agree with TRBD2. J gave up 2 bases and V 2 bases, and 11 bases lay outside the gene matches. This CDR3 is 17 amino acids long.

This clonotype appeared many times. The V gene is TRBV19, the J gene TRBJ2-3; 8 positions match TRBD2. Per germline, CDR1 LNHDA and CDR2 SQIVND (reference sequence). The CDR3 sequence is 15 residues long. V shed 7 bases, J shed 4 bases, and the junction held 10 bases outside the gene matches. The CDR3 nucleotides are TGTGCCAGTACCCCGCGGGGGGCAGGGGCAGATACGCAGTATTTT. It specifies CASTPRGAGADTQYF. Together with reference TRBV19 and TRBJ2-3, the CDR3 gives the full variable domain: DGGITQSPKYLFRKEGQNVTLSCEQNLNHDAMYWYRQDPGQGLRLIYYSQIVNDFQKGDIAEGYSVSREKKESFPLTVTSAQKNPTAFYLCASTPRGAGADTQYFGPGTRLTVL.

This clonotype was observed many times. The rearrangement uses TRBV19 and TRBJ1-2; TRBD1 matches at 11 bases. The V gene's germline CDR1 is LNHDA and CDR2 SQIVND (reference sequence). The junction had 5 bases not matched to a gene; V was cut back by 7 bases and J by 4 bases. The CDR3 is made up of 14 amino acids. The CDR3 loop reads CASISDRGLYGYTF. The CDR3 coding sequence is TGTGCCAGTATTTCGGACAGGGGGCTCTATGGCTACACCTTC.

This clonotype was detected ten times or more. The genes are TRBV12-3 or TRBV12-4 and TRBJ2-2; D might be TRBD2 (5 bases). The germline V and J ends were trimmed by 0 bases and 4 bases, with 9 bases remaining between them. This CDR3 is 15 amino acids long. The CDR3 DNA follows: TGTGCCAGCAGTTTAGCGCACGGGGTCACCGGGGAGCTGTTTTTT. This sequence encodes CASSLAHGVTGELFF.